The 29 T cell receptor beta chains given below trace back to one sample, sequenced in a study of T cells in Graves' hyperthyroidism and ophthalmopathy. TCR beta CDR3 sequences were amplified from RNA transcripts. The TCR CDR3 first-round RT-PCR relied on the HTBI primer set. TCRdb itself ran the multiplex PCR reads through MiXCR, one entry per CDR3 protein. The table lists about 580,000 distinct CDR3 sequences, about 45% of them singletons. The specimen sequenced was peripheral blood or thyroid tissue (not recorded which). The origin of the receptors is a woman aged 18-30 years with Graves' hyperthyroidism.

V is TRBV9 and J is TRBJ1-4; the D gene is possibly TRBD1 (6 bases). The CDR3 runs to 15 residues. V lost 1 base and J lost 7, with 14 bases in between. From germline, CDR1 is SGDLS and CDR2 YYNGEE. Here the CDR3 reads CASSVSRGDTEKLFF. The CDR3 nucleotides read TGTGCCAGCAGCGTATCCAGGGGTGACACTGAAAAACTGTTTTTT.

The sample holds many counts of this clonotype. This rearrangement joins TRBV5-1 to TRBJ1-3; D gene uncertain. Looked up from germline, CDR1 is SGHRS and CDR2 is YFSETQ. The CDR3 covers 16 residues. V was shortened by 0 bases and J by 8 bases, with 18 bases between the two germline ends. DNA for the CDR3: TGCGCCAGCAGCTTGGACCAAACTCTGGGAAGACACACCATATATTTT. It yields the protein CASSLDQTLGRHTIYF.

This clonotype was seen ten or more times. This sequence joins TRBV24-1 and TRBJ2-2; D may be TRBD1 (5 bases). Trimming removed 5 bases from V and 3 bases from J, with 9 bases in between. Germline values: CDR1 KGHDR, CDR2 SFDVKD. The CDR3 spans 14 residues. DNA of the CDR3: TGTGCCACCAGTGGACCAGGGTACACCGGGGAGCTGTTTTTT. Amino acids: CATSGPGYTGELFF.

This clonotype was picked up many times. This sequence joins TRBV10-3 and TRBJ1-2, with TRBD1 matching over 11 bases. The CDR3 covers 15 residues. With 11 bases clipped from V and 3 bases from J, the junction kept 11 bases outside the gene matches. Germline V lookup: CDR1 ENHRY, CDR2 SYGVKD. The CDR3 reads CAAWTGGAADYGYTF. The DNA for the CDR3 is TGTGCCGCCTGGACAGGGGGCGCCGCGGACTATGGCTACACCTTC.

The V gene is TRBV24-1, the J gene TRBJ2-2, with TRBD2 as a possible D gene (6 bases). Germline CDR1 KGHDR, CDR2 SFDVKD. V was pared by 12 bases and J by 11 bases, with 27 bases between. The CDR3 spans 15 residues. The CDR3 sequence is CASAGGRGKYNELFF. The CDR3 region has the DNA TGTGCCTCCGCCGGGGGACGGGGCAAATACAATGAGCTGTTTTTT.

This chain uses TRBV15 with TRBJ2-5; D unresolved. V lost 2 bases to trimming and J lost 9 bases, with 13 bases between them. Germline assignment: CDR1 LNHNV and CDR2 YYDKDF (reference sequence). The CDR3 sequence is 13 residues long. The CDR3 DNA reads TGTGCCACCAGCAGACCACCGAATCAGCCCCAGTACTTC. Translated: CATSRPPNQPQYF.

This clonotype occurred a few times. The rearrangement links TRBV27 to TRBJ2-7, with 9 bases aligning to TRBD1. Trimming removed 1 base from V and 1 base from J; junction bases left unmatched: 2. Per germline, CDR1 MNHEY and CDR2 SMNVEV (reference sequence). The CDR3 contains 15 residues. CDR3 protein: CASSLYGQGSYEQYF. The DNA for the CDR3 is TGTGCCAGCAGTTTATACGGACAGGGGTCCTACGAGCAGTACTTC.

Regarding this clonotype: A read error is possible here, since a much larger clone lies one base away. V is TRBV15 and J is TRBJ2-2; TRBD2 matches at 13 bases. In germline, CDR1 is LNHNV, CDR2 YYDKDF (reference sequence). The CDR3 has 18 amino acids. V lost 1 base to trimming and J lost 7 bases; unmatched junction nucleotides: 9. The CDR3 protein is CATSRAGTSGMESGELFF. The DNA of the CDR3 is TGTGCCACCAGCAGAGCCGGGACTAGCGGGATGGAAAGCGGGGAGCTGTTTTTT.

The chain employs TRBV29-1 and TRBJ1-1; D gene unclear. CDR1 and CDR2 (germline): SQVTM, ANQGSEA. The length of the CDR3 is 13 residues. Deletions cut 3 bases from V and 1 base from J, with 9 bases between. CDR3 bases: TGCAGCGTTGATGGGATCCCGAACACTGAAGCTTTCTTT. Residues: CSVDGIPNTEAFF.

The rearrangement joins TRBV29-1 to TRBJ2-5, with 7 positions matching TRBD1. Germline assignment: CDR1 SQVTM and CDR2 ANQGSEA. The CDR3 is 12 residues long. V lost 4 bases to trimming and J lost 5 bases; unmatched junction nucleotides: 4. The CDR3 DNA reads TGCAGCGTTGGTGACAGGGTTGAGACCCAGTACTTC. Translated: CSVGDRVETQYF.

This clonotype has ten or more counts. The chain recombines TRBV2 with TRBJ1-1; the D gene is possibly TRBD1 (6 bases). CDR1 and CDR2 from the germline V gene are SNHLY and FYNNEI. Deletions cut 10 bases from V and 5 bases from J, with 14 bases between. The CDR3 is 12 residues long. The CDR3 here is CATQGPGTEAFF. The DNA of the CDR3 is TGTGCCACCCAGGGGCCGGGAACTGAAGCTTTCTTT.

J is TRBJ2-7 and V is TRBV20-1; TRBD2 aligns across 11 bases. Germline lookup yields CDR1 DFQATT and CDR2 SNEGSKA (reference sequence). This CDR3 is 16 amino acids long. J was trimmed by 5 bases and V by 1 base; bases with no gene match: 10. CDR3: CSARVPQLAGEDEQYF. In DNA form, the CDR3 reads TGCAGTGCTAGAGTCCCCCAACTAGCGGGAGAAGACGAGCAGTACTTC.

This clonotype was observed at least ten times. The chain employs TRBV24-1 and TRBJ2-5, with D perhaps TRBD2 (6 bases). Germline V gene sequence: CDR1 KGHDR, CDR2 SFDVKD. This CDR3 is 12 amino acids long. Between the trimmed V and J ends, which lost 9 bases and 5 bases, there was a span of 12 bases. CDR3 nucleotide sequence: TGTGCCACCGCGGAGGGAGTGGAGACCCAGTACTTC. Translated: CATAEGVETQYF.

This clonotype occurred many times. The chain is built from TRBV19 and TRBJ2-5; D is possibly TRBD1 or TRBD2 (5 bases each). The V and J ends lost 7 bases and 4 bases respectively, with 19 bases between them. The CDR3 sequence is 15 residues long. Germline V gene sequence: CDR1 LNHDA, CDR2 SQIVND (reference sequence). CDR3 residues: CASKEWDGLRETQYF. CDR3 coding DNA: TGTGCCAGTAAAGAATGGGACGGCTTGAGAGAGACCCAGTACTTC.

The chain is built from TRBV9 and TRBJ1-4; D not resolved. The germline V gene encodes CDR1 SGDLS and CDR2 YYNGEE. There are 15 residues in the CDR3. Trimming stripped 0 bases from V and 8 bases from J, with 14 bases between. The CDR3 nucleotides are TGTGCCAGCAGCGTAGGAGGCCTCCCGGGGGAAAAACTGTTTTTT. Translating it yields CASSVGGLPGEKLFF.

As concerns this clonotype: Because the CDR3 is missing its conserved closing phenylalanine or tryptophan, this is likely a read error. The limits of the CDR3 on the DNA are not certain, so only TCRdb's listed CDR3 is given. The V call is TRBV11-2, the J call TRBJ1-2; the table assigns TRBD1, which was not confirmed against the DNA. The germline V gene encodes CDR1 SGHAT and CDR2 FQNNGV. With termini counted, the CDR3 has 11 amino acids. The CDR3 protein is CASSPRGILTY.

This sequence joins TRBV29-1 and TRBJ2-2, with D hard to call. CDR1 is SQVTM and CDR2 is ANQGSEA in the germline V gene. This CDR3 comprises 12 residues. V gave up 7 bases and J gave up 1 base, with 7 bases separating them. Here the CDR3 reads CSGSGNTGELFF. CDR3 nucleotides: TGCAGCGGTTCCGGGAACACCGGGGAGCTGTTTTTT.

The chain carries TRBV7-9 and TRBJ1-6; unclear D gene. The germline V and J ends were trimmed by 8 bases and 9 bases, with 14 bases remaining between them. In germline, CDR1 is SEHNR, CDR2 FQNEAQ (reference sequence). The CDR3 is made up of 13 amino acids. CDR3 sequence reads: CASGRTPASPLHF. The CDR3 DNA reads as TGTGCCAGCGGCCGAACTCCGGCTTCACCCCTCCACTTT. The full variable domain, in which reference TRBV7-9 and TRBJ1-6 provide the parts outside the CDR3, is DTGVSQNPRHKITKRGQNVTFRCDPISEHNRLYWYRQTLGQGPEFLTYFQNEAQLEKSRLLSDRFSAERPKGSFSTLEIQRTEQGDSAMYLCASGRTPASPLHFGNGTRLTVT.

The chain carries TRBV18 and TRBJ2-7; D possibly corresponds to TRBD1 (5 bases). Germline-derived CDR1 and CDR2 are KGHSH and LQKENI. Between the trimmed V and J ends, which lost 2 bases and 2 bases, there was a span of 13 bases. This CDR3 is 15 amino acids long. Written as DNA, the CDR3 is TGTGCCAGCTCACCATCCGACAGTGGGGCCTACGAGCAGTACTTC. Its translation is CASSPSDSGAYEQYF.

This clonotype was counted only a few times. V usage is TRBV7-2 and J usage is TRBJ2-7; D is perhaps TRBD1 or TRBD2 (6 bases each). Gene TRBJ2-1 matches the end of the DNA better, so the J call may be wrong. Germline V gene data show CDR1 as SGHTA and CDR2 as FQGNSA. This CDR3 contains 13 residues. The CDR3 bases are TGTGCCAGCAGCACTCCGTCGGGGGCACGGCAGTTCTTC. Residues: CASSTPSGARQFF.

Note on this clonotype: Possible read error: a much larger clone is one base away. The rearrangement uses TRBV20-1 and TRBJ1-4; possibly TRBD1 for D (6 bases). In germline, CDR1 is DFQATT, CDR2 SNEGSKA (reference sequence). V was shortened by 7 bases and J by 0 bases, with 21 bases between the two germline ends. The CDR3 totals 17 residues. The CDR3 sequence: CSVRSQGTIATNEKLFF. The CDR3 region has the DNA TGCAGTGTTAGGTCACAGGGAACTATAGCAACTAATGAAAAACTGTTTTTT.

This clonotype was seen only a few times. The junction departs from the called germline gene at one end, perhaps through a read error. The CDR3 spells CASSLSAVNEQFF. The CDR3 coding sequence is TGTGCTAGCAGCTTATCAGCGGTCAATGAGCAGTTCTTC. V is TRBV7-7 and J is TRBJ2-1, with D perhaps matching TRBD2 (5 bases). Per the germline V gene, CDR1 is SSHAT and CDR2 is FNYEAQ (reference sequence). This CDR3 spans 13 amino acids.

This clonotype was seen only a few times. The chain uses TRBV24-1 and TRBJ2-1; weak D call: TRBD1 (5 bases). The germline gives CDR1 KGHDR, CDR2 SFDVKD. Trimming shortened V by 4 bases and J by 8 bases, and 20 bases separated the two germline ends. This CDR3 has 16 residues. CDR3 region: CATSDPGLRGRDEQFF. The CDR3, as DNA: TGTGCCACCAGTGACCCCGGTTTAAGGGGCAGGGATGAGCAGTTCTTC.

The chain is built from TRBV20-1 and TRBJ2-3, with 11 nucleotides matching TRBD2. Germline trimming cut 3 bases from V and 4 bases from J; bases unmatched to any gene: 15. CDR1 DFQATT and CDR2 SNEGSKA come from the germline V gene (reference sequence). This CDR3 is built from 18 residues. The CDR3 protein is CSARHLSGRARLADTQYF. The CDR3 nucleotides are TGCAGTGCTAGGCACCTTAGCGGGAGGGCCCGGTTAGCAGATACGCAGTATTTT.

The chain uses TRBV12-3 or TRBV12-4 and TRBJ2-7; TRBD2 is a possible D gene (5 bases). The V gene lost 6 bases and the J gene lost 0 bases, with 15 bases spanning the gap. This CDR3 is built from 15 residues. CDR3 loop: CASSPSSDSSYEQYF. Written as DNA, the CDR3 is TGTGCCAGCAGCCCTAGCTCGGACTCCTCCTACGAGCAGTACTTC.

The chain recombines TRBV20-1 with TRBJ1-2; tentative D call: TRBD1 (5 bases). Germline CDR1 is DFQATT and CDR2 is SNEGSKA (reference sequence). The CDR3 is 16 residues long. The germline V and J ends were trimmed by 2 bases and 0 bases, with 16 bases remaining between them. CDR3 DNA sequence: TGCAGTGCTAGACGTGCGGGACGTATCACTAACTATGGCTACACCTTC. Its translation: CSARRAGRITNYGYTF.

The chain has TRBV20-1 and TRBJ2-7; D is unresolved. The CDR3 runs 11 residues. The germline CDR1 and CDR2 sequences are DFQATT and SNEGSKA (reference sequence). Trimming removed 3 bases at V and 7 bases at J, with 10 bases between. CDR3: CSARRQGEQYF. The CDR3 nucleotides read TGCAGTGCTAGGAGGCAAGGAGAGCAGTACTTC.

The V and J genes are TRBV24-1 and TRBJ2-7; 12 bases align to TRBD2. V dropped 9 bases and J dropped 5; count of bases not matched to a gene: 4. This CDR3 region has 13 residues. Germline CDR1 KGHDR, CDR2 SFDVKD. The CDR3 nucleotides are TGTGCCACCGCTCTAGCGGGAGGGGACGAGCAGTACTTC. Protein sequence: CATALAGGDEQYF.

In this sample, this clonotype turned up once. J is TRBJ1-2 and V is TRBV25-1; weak D call: TRBD1 (5 bases). The V gene lost 3 bases and the J gene lost 2 bases, with 13 bases spanning the gap. CDR3 length: 15 residues. Looked up from germline, CDR1 is MGHDK and CDR2 is SYGVNS. In DNA, the CDR3 is TGTGCCAGCAGTGATAGGGACCACGTAAACTATGGCTACACCTTC. It specifies CASSDRDHVNYGYTF.